Below are 17 T cell receptor beta chains sequenced from a single sample in a study of T cell responses to AZD1222 COVID-19 vaccine. This table comes from immunoSEQ multiplex PCR, and its TCRdb copy is limited to in-frame clones, with some not included. Of about 68,000 clones listed, about 90% are singletons. This material consisted of peripheral blood, taken on day 0 of AZD1222 vaccination. All receptors derive from an adult in good health.

V is TRBV27 and J is TRBJ1-6; no reliable D call. The germline V gene has CDR1 MNHEY and CDR2 SMNVEV (reference sequence). The CDR3 spans 14 residues. The ends were cut back, 2 bases at V and 8 bases at J, with 10 bases in the middle. CDR3 DNA sequence: TGTGCCAGCAGTTTAAACCTCGGGGATTCACCCCTCCACTTT. Translating it yields CASSLNLGDSPLHF.

The chain couples TRBV30 to TRBJ1-1, with D possibly matching TRBD1 (6 bases). From germline, CDR1 is GTSNPN and CDR2 SVGIG (reference sequence). This CDR3 has 14 amino acids. The ends were cut back, 3 bases at V and 1 base at J, with 12 bases in the middle. The CDR3: CAWSAIQGNTEAFF. Written as DNA, the CDR3 is TGTGCCTGGAGCGCAATACAGGGGAACACTGAAGCTTTCTTT.

This chain joins TRBV28 and TRBJ1-6; 8 bases map to TRBD1. The CDR3 totals 15 residues. Germline assignment: CDR1 MDHEN and CDR2 SYDVKM. Losses at the gene ends were 2 bases for V and 8 bases for J; bases not matched to a gene: 5. The DNA for the CDR3 is TGTGCCAGCAGTTTAAGGACAGGGAGGGATTCACCCCTCCACTTT. This translates into CASSLRTGRDSPLHF.

The chain is built from TRBV27 and TRBJ2-1; D assignment may be TRBD1 or TRBD2 (5 bases each). In germline, CDR1 is MNHEY, CDR2 SMNVEV (reference sequence). The CDR3 spans 14 residues. The germline V and J ends were trimmed by 3 bases and 5 bases, with 11 bases remaining between them. DNA of the CDR3: TGTGCCAGCAGTTTGGTGGGACCCAACAATGAGCAGTTCTTC. As protein: CASSLVGPNNEQFF.

This chain uses TRBV19 with TRBJ2-7; D uncertain. CDR1 and CDR2 (germline): LNHDA, SQIVND (reference sequence). V was shortened by 6 bases and J by 1 base, with 16 bases between the two germline ends. The CDR3 contains 15 residues. CDR3 bases: TGTGCCAGTAGCGATGGGGTGGGATCGTCCTACGAGCAGTACTTC. Translated: CASSDGVGSSYEQYF.

The chain recombines TRBV19 with TRBJ1-5, with D tentatively TRBD1 (6 bases). The CDR3 spans 15 residues. Looked up from germline, CDR1 is LNHDA and CDR2 is SQIVND (reference sequence). With 6 bases removed from V and 1 base from J, the gap between germline ends came to 13 bases. The CDR3 region has the DNA TGTGCCAGTAGCCCCCAGGGGTTGAGCAATCAGCCCCAGCATTTT. Protein: CASSPQGLSNQPQHF.

This sequence joins TRBV27 and TRBJ1-6; weak D call: TRBD1 (5 bases). Germline V gives CDR1 MNHEY, CDR2 SMNVEV (reference sequence). CDR3 size: 17 residues. The V gene lost 7 bases and the J gene lost 3 bases, with 19 bases spanning the gap. The CDR3 sequence is CASTLGPGELYNSPLHF. CDR3 DNA: TGTGCCAGCACCTTAGGTCCGGGGGAACTCTATAATTCACCCCTCCACTTT.

This clone was seen a few times. J is TRBJ2-6 and V is TRBV28; 12 nucleotides align to TRBD2. V shed 4 bases, J shed 1 base, and the junction held 2 bases outside the gene matches. Germline values: CDR1 MDHEN, CDR2 SYDVKM. This CDR3 has 17 residues. CDR3: CASSSLAGGSGANVLTF. The CDR3 bases are TGTGCCAGCAGTTCACTAGCGGGAGGTTCTGGGGCCAACGTCCTGACTTTC.

This clone was counted a few times. The V gene is TRBV10-2, the J gene TRBJ1-2; TRBD1 matches 9 bases. There are 13 residues in the CDR3. Per germline, CDR1 WSHSY and CDR2 SAAADI. Trimming cost V 4 bases and J 3 bases; bases outside gene matches: 0. The CDR3: CASSGTGDYGYTF. CDR3 DNA: TGCGCCAGCAGTGGGACAGGGGACTATGGCTACACCTTC.

The rearrangement joins TRBV11-3 to TRBJ2-3, with TRBD1 identical over 10 bases. This CDR3 is built from 16 residues. Trimming cost V 3 bases and J 4 bases; bases outside gene matches: 7. Germline CDR1 and CDR2: SGHNT and YENEEA. As DNA, the CDR3 is TGTGCCAGCAGCTTTGCCCAGACAGGGGGCCCAGATACGCAGTATTTT. Its protein is CASSFAQTGGPDTQYF.

This sequence joins TRBV6-4 and TRBJ1-3, with 7 nucleotides matching TRBD1. Germline-derived CDR1 and CDR2 are MRHNA and SNTAGT. V lost 1 base, J lost 3 bases, and 18 bases stayed unmatched. This CDR3 is 20 amino acids long. The CDR3 loop is CASSDLARQGRMGSGNTIYF. CDR3 in DNA: TGTGCCAGCAGTGACTTGGCCCGACAGGGACGAATGGGGAGTGGAAACACCATATATTTT.

The rearrangement uses TRBV18 and TRBJ1-2; TRBD1 is a possible D gene (6 bases). Germline CDR1 and CDR2: KGHSH and LQKENI. The CDR3 runs to 18 residues. Trimming removed 5 bases from V and 4 bases from J, with 26 bases in between. Written as DNA, the CDR3 is TGTGCCAGCTCAGCCGGACAGTTCCCACCCGATGATCGCTATGGCTACACCTTC. Amino acids: CASSAGQFPPDDRYGYTF.

The chain uses TRBV7-9 and TRBJ2-1, with 7 bases that match TRBD1. Unmatched junction bases numbered 10, after V lost 4 bases and J lost 10 bases. CDR1 is SEHNR and CDR2 is FQNEAQ in the germline V gene (reference sequence). This CDR3 is built from 14 residues. CDR3 sequence reads: CASSSEDRVREQFF. CDR3 nucleotides: TGTGCCAGCAGCTCCGAAGACAGGGTTCGGGAGCAGTTCTTC.

CDR3 sequence: CASSTGQGRIRYGYTF. The CDR3 DNA follows: TGTGCCAGTAGCACCGGACAGGGGCGAATTCGCTATGGCTACACCTTC. This chain uses TRBV19 with TRBJ1-2; 9 nucleotides align to TRBD1. The CDR3 is made up of 16 amino acids. After removal of 6 bases from V and 4 bases from J, the junction contained 12 bases not matched to a gene. Germline CDR1 is LNHDA and CDR2 is SQIVND (reference sequence).

This clone was seen once. The chain has TRBV7-9 and TRBJ2-7, with 8 bases identical to TRBD1. Germline V lookup: CDR1 SEHNR, CDR2 FQNEAQ (reference sequence). V lost 4 bases and J lost 5; bases outside the gene matches: 7. The CDR3 length is 14 residues. The CDR3 DNA follows: TGTGCCAGCAGCTCTTCACAGGGGGTCGACGAGCAGTACTTC. Encoded protein: CASSSSQGVDEQYF.

For this clone: It is unclear where the CDR3 begins or ends on the DNA, so no DNA is shown, and the CDR3 is as TCRdb lists it. This sequence joins TRBV5-5 and TRBJ1-4. Counting both end residues, the CDR3 totals 16 amino acids. Germline values: CDR1 SGHKS, CDR2 YYEKEE (reference sequence). The CDR3 region is CASSLLTSGQNEKLFF.

The CDR3 DNA sequence: TGTGCCACCAGTGATTTACTAGCGGGAGACACCGGGGAGCTGTTTTTT. This gives the protein CATSDLLAGDTGELFF. The gene calls are TRBV24-1 and TRBJ2-2, with TRBD2 matching over 11 bases. CDR3 length: 16 amino acids. J lost 3 bases, V lost 1 base, and 0 bases had no gene match. Germline V CDR1 and CDR2: KGHDR, SFDVKD.